This entry concerns a single TCR beta chain. Its antigen specificity is not known. No much larger clone exists at a distance of one base, and base qualities are not known. The record originates from a study of response to subunit inactivated influenza vaccine (dated by TCRdb to 2016 to 2019). About the full investigation: Deep quantitative profiling of the T cell receptor repertoire was used in the study to follow responses to a trivalent subunit inactivated influenza vaccine. Study-level results and caveats: The authors suggested that each seasonal influenza vaccination may recruit only a limited number of new T cells.

The germline V gene provides CDR1 SGHRS and CDR2 YFSETQ. Germline trimming amounts to 3 bases on V and 0 bases on J, with 8 as the count of junction bases outside the gene matches. Taken from cysteine to phenylalanine, the CDR3 has 16 residues. The sequence is cut down to CDR3 DNA, 48 bases in frame from base 1. Library creation used RT-PCR. Instrument on record: Illumina HiSeq 2500. TCRdb took the public reads, trimmed them with fastp at Q25, ran MiXCR for clone calling and kept in-frame beta chains. CDR3 protein duplicates are merged, each entry listing the most common genes and DNA. Recorded for this sample are approximately 500,000 distinct CDR3 sequences; around a quarter of them occurred a single time. The ten largest make up approximately 3% of the sample. The data also belong to a second study, concerning T cells expressing NK-cell markers. Drawing on the second study: TCR beta cDNA libraries were prepared using 5'RACE template switching, which introduced a universal primer site and unique molecular identifiers. In sorted CD3+CD56+NKG2C+, CD3+CD56+NKG2C- and CD3+CD56-NKG2C+ T-cell subsets from several donors, TCR beta-chain repertoires were profiled. Among the eight sequenced donors, seven were HCMV-seropositive and one was HCMV-seronegative. In several experiments an anti-gammadeltaTCR antibody was added to restrict sorting to alphabetaTCR-expressing T cells. In six donors, the dominant CD3+CD56+NKG2C+ clonotypes were among the top 10 CD8+ clonotypes and accounted for roughly 1.0-8% of CD8+ T cells. Those dominant clonotypes were again the most abundant among CD3+CD56-NKG2C+ cells in several donors, at about 28.3-65%. Whether the expanded NKG2C-expressing T cell clones were specific for HCMV antigens remained unclear. The eight sequenced donors were randomly selected healthy volunteers, three men and five women. To determine HCMV serostatus, a commercial ELISA kit was used to detect HCMV-specific IgG in serum. Peripheral blood mononuclear cells were isolated from blood by Ficoll density gradient centrifugation. CD4+ and CD8+ T cells were isolated from PBMC by magnetic immunoseparation with Miltenyi isolation kits. Synthesis of cDNA was primed from the TCR beta constant segment and was followed by two consecutive PCR amplification steps. Illumina HiSeq 2000/2500, MiSeq or NextSeq was used to sequence libraries as 2 x 150 bp reads. MIGEC handled demultiplexing of the reads and grouping by UMI, while MiTCR was used to assemble and quantify clonotypes. To exclude erroneous sequences, only TCR cDNA sequences supported by at least two reads were retained. The tcR package was used for downstream repertoire analysis, and clonotypes were matched between fractions using CDR3 nucleotide sequence together with V segment. Antigen specificity was annotated against VDJdb with VDJmatch, allowing one amino acid substitution in CDR3.

Sample: CD4+ T cells sorted from PBMCs, taken approximately 13 days after vaccination. The V and J segments used are TRBV5-1 and TRBJ2-7; 8 junctional bases match TRBD1. The source of this sequence is a man in his fifties who received an inactivated influenza vaccine. Donor details come from another sample of the same person, matched by shared clones. The CDR3 reads as follows: CASSSGGTGPSYEQYF. DNA sequence: TGCGCCAGCAGCTCTGGAGGGACAGGACCCTCCTACGAGCAGTACTTC.